This T cell receptor (beta chain) was documented in a study of low-dose radiotherapy and immunotherapy resistance in tumors. Study details: Each fraction for Cohort 1 was 0.5 Gy, given every 2 weeks, and the total came to 6.5 Gy.

As for time point: before trial treatment. Low-dose radiotherapy, low-dose cyclophosphamide, aspirin, ipilimumab and nivolumab were all given to the donors. Solid tumors that lacked tumor-infiltrating lymphocytes and were advanced were present in eligible patients. This clonotype was seen many times. This CDR3 region has 14 residues. Trimming took off 0 bases at V and 9 bases at J, with 13 bases between the two ends. Germline V gene lookup returns CDR1 SGHTS and CDR2 YDEGEE. TRAV- and TRBV-specific primers primed first-strand cDNA, covering alpha and beta chains. Using a constant-region primer together with a V-primer adapter, TCRs were subjected to roughly 20 PCR cycles of amplification. MiXCR, run by TCRdb on the reads, gives a single entry per CDR3 protein. The repertoire consists of around 99,000 distinct CDR3 sequences, with more than 8.5% occurring once and the leading ten covering around 0.96%.

The specimen comprised PBMCs, sampled before treatment. This receptor was identified in a male donor with prostate cancer. This rearrangement joins TRBV5-8 to TRBJ2-1, with a weak D call TRBD1 (5 bases). CDR3 sequence: CASSLAGNDGEQFF. The DNA of the CDR3 is TGTGCCAGCAGCTTGGCAGGGAACGATGGTGAGCAGTTCTTC.